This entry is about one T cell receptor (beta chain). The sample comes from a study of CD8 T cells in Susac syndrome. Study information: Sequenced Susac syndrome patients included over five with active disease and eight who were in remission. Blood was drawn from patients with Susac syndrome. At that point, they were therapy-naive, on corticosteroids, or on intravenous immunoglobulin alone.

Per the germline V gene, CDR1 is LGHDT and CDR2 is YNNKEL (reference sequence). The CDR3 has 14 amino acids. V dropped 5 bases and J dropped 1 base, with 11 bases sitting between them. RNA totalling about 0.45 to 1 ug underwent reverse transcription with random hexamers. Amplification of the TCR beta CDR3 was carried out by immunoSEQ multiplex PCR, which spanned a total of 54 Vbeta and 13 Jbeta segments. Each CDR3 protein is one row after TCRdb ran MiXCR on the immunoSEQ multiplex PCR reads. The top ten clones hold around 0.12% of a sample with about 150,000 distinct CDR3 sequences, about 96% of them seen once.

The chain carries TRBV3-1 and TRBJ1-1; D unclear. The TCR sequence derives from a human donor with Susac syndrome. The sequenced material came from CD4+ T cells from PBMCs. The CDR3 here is CASSNRDGNTEAFF. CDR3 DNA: TGTGCCAGCAGCAATAGGGATGGGAACACTGAAGCTTTCTTT.